This TCR beta chain was retrieved from a study of Ad26.COV2.S vaccination and SARS-CoV-2 variants. Regarding this clone: Its antigen remains unknown.

Notes on the study in general: The breadth of spike-specific CD8+ and CD4+ T cell responses after vaccination was reportedly substantial. Estimates derived from TCR breadth and depth analyses may have underestimated total T cell responses. Measurement of non-spike TCR breadth gave similar results in vaccine and placebo recipients. Placebo recipients had lower spike-specific TCR breadth than vaccine recipients.

Germline CDR1 is MGHRA and CDR2 is YSYEKL. The V end was cut by 2 bases, the J end by 1 base, with 17 bases between. The CDR3 covers 17 residues. The data were produced by immunoSEQ multiplex PCR, yet TCRdb's version contains in-frame clones alone and is incomplete. The data show hundreds of thousands of clones, 92% seen once. The chain links TRBV4-1 to TRBJ1-1; D is ambiguous. This TCR came from a human donor who had recovered from COVID-19. Here the sequenced sample was peripheral blood, taken after recovery from COVID-19. The CDR3 DNA follows: TGCGCCAGCAGCCAACCGCGGACCCCAACGGAGAACACTGAAGCTTTCTTT. Its translation is CASSQPRTPTENTEAFF.